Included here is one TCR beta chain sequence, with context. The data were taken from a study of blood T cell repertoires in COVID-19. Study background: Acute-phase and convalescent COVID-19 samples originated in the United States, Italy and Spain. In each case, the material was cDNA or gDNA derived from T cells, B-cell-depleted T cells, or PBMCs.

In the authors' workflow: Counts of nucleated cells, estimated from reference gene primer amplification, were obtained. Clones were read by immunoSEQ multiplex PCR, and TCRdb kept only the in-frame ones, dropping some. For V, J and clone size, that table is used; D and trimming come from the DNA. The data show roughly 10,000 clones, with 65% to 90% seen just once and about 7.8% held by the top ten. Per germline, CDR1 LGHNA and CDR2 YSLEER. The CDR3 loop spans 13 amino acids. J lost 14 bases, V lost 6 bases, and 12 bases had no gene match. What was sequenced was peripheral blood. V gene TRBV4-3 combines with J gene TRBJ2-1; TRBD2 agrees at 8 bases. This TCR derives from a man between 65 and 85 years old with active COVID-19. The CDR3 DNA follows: TGCGCCAGCAGTCGATTACGGGGGGGGGTGGAGTTCTTC. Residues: CASSRLRGGVEFF.